Sequencing of this TCR beta chain was carried out in a study of shared clonotypes between healthy human individuals. Findings and limits, study-wide: Despite large depth, rarefaction showed incomplete sorted-subset sequencing.

In regard to this clone: Its antigen is undetermined.

Data came from immunoSEQ multiplex PCR; TCRdb stores just in-frame clones and leaves some out. The data show fewer than 1.8 million clones, around 98.5% seen once. This receptor was identified in a man under 40 in good health. Sequences were obtained from naive CD4+ T cells sorted from blood. Noted subset: CD45RA+ positively selected.

This CDR3 reads CASSFRLAGVSDEQYF. As DNA, the CDR3 is TGTGCCAGCAGCTTCCGACTAGCGGGAGTGTCTGACGAGCAGTACTTC. The chain combines TRBV5-4 with TRBJ2-7, with 12 bases identical to TRBD2. Germline CDR1 reads SGHNT; CDR2 reads YYREEE (reference sequence). V lost 2 bases and J lost 5; bases outside the gene matches: 8. The CDR3 covers 16 residues. Using reference TRBV5-4 and TRBJ2-7 for the parts outside the CDR3, the full variable domain is ETGVTQSPTHLIKTRGQQVTLRCSSQSGHNTVSWYQQALGQGPQFIFQYYREEENGRGNFPPRFSGLQFPNYSSELNVNALELDDSALYLCASSFRLAGVSDEQYFGPGTRLTVT.